The next 14 T cell receptor beta chains were all read from a single sample in a study of molecular identifiers for immune sequencing clone quantification. TCRdb reprocessed the PCR reads via MiXCR and lists one record per CDR3 protein. This table has around 480,000 distinct CDR3 sequences, around 23% appearing once. Sequenced sample: naive CD8+ T cells from blood, with Jurkat cell RNA spiked in. Subset denoted: FACS-sorted CD8+CD4-CCR7+CD45RA+ naive T cells. The receptors were gathered from a human donor in good health. Some libraries in this study had Jurkat cell RNA spiked in.

This clonotype was recorded at least ten times. The chain recombines TRBV30 with TRBJ1-5; TRBD1 might be the D (5 bases). Germline V CDR1 and CDR2: GTSNPN, SVGIG (reference sequence). The CDR3 is made up of 13 amino acids. Trimming removed 2 bases at V and 2 bases at J, with 7 bases between. This CDR3 reads CAWSLGGNQPQHF. CDR3 nucleotide sequence: TGTGCCTGGAGTCTGGGGGGCAATCAGCCCCAGCATTTT. Using reference TRBV30 and TRBJ1-5 for the parts outside the CDR3, the full variable domain is SQTIHQWPATLVQPVGSPLSLECTVEGTSNPNLYWYRQAAGRGLQLLFYSVGIGQISSEVPQNLSASRPQDRQFILSSKKLLLSDSGFYLCAWSLGGNQPQHFGDGTRLSIL.

This clonotype occurred a few times. The chain joins TRBV7-9 to TRBJ2-1, with 11 bases that match TRBD1. CDR1 and CDR2 (germline): SEHNR, FQNEAQ (reference sequence). The CDR3 is made up of 15 amino acids. The V gene end was trimmed by 1 base and the J gene end by 6 bases; junction bases not matched to a gene: 2. CDR3 amino acids: CASSLVGTGGNEQFF. In DNA form, the CDR3 reads TGTGCCAGCAGCTTAGTAGGGACAGGGGGCAATGAGCAGTTCTTC.

In nucleotides, the CDR3 is TGTGCCAGCAGCTTTGCTAGCGGGGTTGATGCGCAGTTCTTC. This sequence encodes CASSFASGVDAQFF. This sequence joins TRBV7-2 and TRBJ2-1; 9 bases agree with TRBD2. With 3 bases clipped from V and 12 bases from J, the junction kept 9 bases outside the gene matches. CDR1 SGHTA and CDR2 FQGNSA come from the germline V gene. The CDR3 is 14 residues long.

The CDR3 bases are TGTGCCAGCAGCTCCTTCCGGGAGGACTACGAGCAGTACTTC. This encodes CASSSFREDYEQYF. The genes are TRBV13 and TRBJ2-7; 7 bases map to TRBD2. J gave up 3 bases and V 4 bases, and 6 bases lay outside the gene matches. Germline loops: CDR1 PRHDT, CDR2 FYEKMQ (reference sequence). This CDR3 is 14 amino acids long. The whole variable domain, filled in from reference TRBV13 and TRBJ2-7, reads AAGVIQSPRHLIKEKRETATLKCYPIPRHDTVYWYQQGPGQDPQFLISFYEKMQSDKGSIPDRFSAQQFSDYHSELNMSSLELGDSALYFCASSSFREDYEQYFGPGTRLTVT.

About this clonotype itself: This may come from a read error, since a much larger clone is one base off. This chain links TRBV29-1 with TRBJ2-3; D not certain. Germline loops: CDR1 SQVTM, CDR2 ANQGSEA. The CDR3 runs to 14 residues. DNA of the CDR3: TGCAGCGCTGAAGATGGGTTTGCAGCAGATACGCAGTATTTT. It translates to CSAEDGFAADTQYF.

This clonotype was picked up many times. The chain links TRBV4-1 to TRBJ2-2; D gene ambiguous. Trimming took off 0 bases at V and 2 bases at J, with 4 bases between the two ends. This CDR3 has 14 residues. Germline CDR1 reads MGHRA; CDR2 reads YSYEKL. The CDR3 nucleotides read TGCGCCAGCAGCCAAGAATTTAACACCGGGGAGCTGTTTTTT. Residues: CASSQEFNTGELFF.

There are many counts of this clonotype. The V gene is TRBV2, the J gene TRBJ2-4, with 10 bases aligning to TRBD1. The CDR3 has 16 amino acids. Trimming took 7 bases from V and 2 from J; bases not matched to a gene: 8. Germline CDR1 and CDR2: SNHLY and FYNNEI. CDR3 in DNA: TGTGCCAGCATGGGGGACAGGGGAAGAACCAAAAACATTCAGTACTTC. It codes for CASMGDRGRTKNIQYF.

With regard to this clonotype: The junction departs from the called germline gene at one end, perhaps through a read error. The genes are TRBV27 and TRBJ2-7, with 8 bases fitting TRBD1. Germline V gene lookup returns CDR1 MNHEY and CDR2 SMNVEV (reference sequence). The CDR3 covers 15 residues. The CDR3: CASSPRGQGVYKQYF. The CDR3 nucleotides are TGTGCCAGCAGTCCCAGGGGGCAGGGGGTCTACAAGCAGTACTTC.

The chain combines TRBV6-2 or TRBV6-3 with TRBJ1-4, with 9 bases lining up with TRBD1. CDR3 length: 18 amino acids. Germline V lookup: CDR1 MNHEY, CDR2 SVGEGT. V lost 10 bases to trimming and J lost 0 bases; unmatched junction nucleotides: 15. The CDR3 DNA sequence: TGTGCCACCGAGTCCGGGACAGGGAACTTTGCAACTAATGAAAAACTGTTTTTT. Its protein is CATESGTGNFATNEKLFF.

The CDR3 loop is CASSSRTAIYEQYF. In DNA form, the CDR3 reads TGTGCCAGCAGCTCTCGGACAGCCATCTACGAGCAGTACTTC. This sequence joins TRBV21-1 and TRBJ2-7; no check of the table's D call, TRBD1, against the DNA was made. TRBV21-1 is listed as a pseudogene. The CDR3 totals 14 residues.

This clonotype was observed a handful of times. The chain links TRBV4-3 to TRBJ1-1, with D uncertain. V dropped 0 bases and J dropped 8 bases, with 13 bases sitting between them. The CDR3 is 14 amino acids. Germline lookup yields CDR1 LGHNA and CDR2 YSLEER. CDR3 residues: CASSQDIGVQEAFF. CDR3 nucleotides: TGCGCCAGCAGCCAAGATATCGGGGTCCAAGAAGCTTTCTTT.

The chain links TRBV27 to TRBJ2-1, with D hard to call. V was cut by 4 bases and J by 2 bases, with 12 bases left in between. Germline loops: CDR1 MNHEY, CDR2 SMNVEV (reference sequence). This CDR3 region has 15 residues. The CDR3 protein is CASSSPVQTYNEQFF. The CDR3, as DNA: TGTGCCAGCAGTTCCCCGGTCCAGACCTACAATGAGCAGTTCTTC.

This rearrangement joins TRBV5-1 to TRBJ2-5, with 9 bases matching TRBD2. CDR3 length: 15 residues. Germline CDR1 and CDR2: SGHRS and YFSETQ. The trim removed 4 bases at V and 5 bases at J, leaving 9 bases unmatched. The CDR3 bases are TGCGCCAGCAGCATAATTAGCGGGAGTCGGGAGACCCAGTACTTC. It is translated as CASSIISGSRETQYF.

Turning to this clonotype: A much bigger clone sits one base away, suggesting this may be a read error. The V gene is TRBV20-1, the J gene TRBJ2-7, with D perhaps TRBD2 (6 bases). Looked up from germline, CDR1 is DFQATT and CDR2 is SNEGSKA (reference sequence). The CDR3 totals 14 residues. This CDR3 is CSARLAAGPYGQYF. The CDR3 DNA sequence: TGCAGTGCTAGGTTAGCGGCAGGCCCCTACGGGCAGTACTTC.